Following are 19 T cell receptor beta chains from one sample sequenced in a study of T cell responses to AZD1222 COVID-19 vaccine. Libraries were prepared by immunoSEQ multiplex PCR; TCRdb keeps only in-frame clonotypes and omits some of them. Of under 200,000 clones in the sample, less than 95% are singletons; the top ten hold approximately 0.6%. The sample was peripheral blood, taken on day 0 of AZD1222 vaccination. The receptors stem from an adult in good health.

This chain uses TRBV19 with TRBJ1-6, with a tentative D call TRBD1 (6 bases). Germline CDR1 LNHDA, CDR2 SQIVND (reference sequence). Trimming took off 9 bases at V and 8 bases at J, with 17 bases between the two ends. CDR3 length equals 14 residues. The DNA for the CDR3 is TGTGCCAGCAGAGTGGGACACTCTGATTCACCCCTCCACTTT. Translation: CASRVGHSDSPLHF.

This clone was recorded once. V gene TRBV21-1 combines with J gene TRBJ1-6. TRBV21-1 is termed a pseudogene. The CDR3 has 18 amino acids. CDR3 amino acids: CASSPGDIRMRGNSPLHF. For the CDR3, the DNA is TGTGCCAGCAGCCCCGGCGACATCCGAATGCGCGGTAATTCACCCCTCCACTTT.

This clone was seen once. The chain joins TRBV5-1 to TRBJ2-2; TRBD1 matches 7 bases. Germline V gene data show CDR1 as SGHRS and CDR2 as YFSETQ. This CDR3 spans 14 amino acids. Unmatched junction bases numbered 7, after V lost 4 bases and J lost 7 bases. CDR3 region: CASSAGTDHGELFF. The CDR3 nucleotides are TGCGCCAGCAGCGCAGGGACAGATCACGGGGAGCTGTTTTTT. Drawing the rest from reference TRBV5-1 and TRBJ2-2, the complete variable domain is KAGVTQTPRYLIKTRGQQVTLSCSPISGHRSVSWYQQTPGQGLQFLFEYFSETQRNKGNFPGRFSGRQFSNSRSEMNVSTLELGDSALYLCASSAGTDHGELFFGEGSRLTVL.

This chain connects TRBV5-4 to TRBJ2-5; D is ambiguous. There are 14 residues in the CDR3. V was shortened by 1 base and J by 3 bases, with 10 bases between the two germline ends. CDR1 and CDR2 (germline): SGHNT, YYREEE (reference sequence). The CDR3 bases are TGTGCCAGCAGCTTGCTTGACTCCAAAGAGACCCAGTACTTC. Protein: CASSLLDSKETQYF.

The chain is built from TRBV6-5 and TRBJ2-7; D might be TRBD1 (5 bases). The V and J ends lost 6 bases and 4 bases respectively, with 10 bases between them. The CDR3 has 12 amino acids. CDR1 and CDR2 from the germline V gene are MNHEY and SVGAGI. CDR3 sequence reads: CASRDSFYEQYF. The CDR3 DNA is TGTGCCAGCAGAGACAGTTTTTACGAGCAGTACTTC.

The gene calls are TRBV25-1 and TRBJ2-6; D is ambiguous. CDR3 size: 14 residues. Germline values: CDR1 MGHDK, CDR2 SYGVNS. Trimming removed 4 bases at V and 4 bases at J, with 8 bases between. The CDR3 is CASSGGRGANVLTF. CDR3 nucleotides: TGTGCCAGCAGTGGTGGCAGGGGGGCCAACGTCCTGACTTTC.

The CDR3 region is CASSQDPPSGRDEKLFF. Written as DNA, the CDR3 is TGTGCCAGCAGCCAAGATCCCCCCTCCGGCAGGGATGAAAAACTGTTTTTT. The rearrangement links TRBV4-2 to TRBJ1-4; D is perhaps TRBD1 (5 bases). Germline CDR1 and CDR2: LGHNA and YNFKEQ. Trimming took off 0 bases at V and 6 bases at J, with 17 bases between the two ends. The CDR3 loop spans 17 amino acids.

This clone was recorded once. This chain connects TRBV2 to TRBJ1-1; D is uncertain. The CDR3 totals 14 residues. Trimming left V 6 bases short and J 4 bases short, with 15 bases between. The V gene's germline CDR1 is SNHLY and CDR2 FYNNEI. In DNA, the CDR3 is TGTGCCAGCAGCTCTGAGGCCCTCTCCACTGAAGCTTTCTTT. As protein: CASSSEALSTEAFF.

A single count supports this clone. DNA of the CDR3: TGTGCCAGCCAAGACAGTGAGAATTCACCCCTCCACTTT. It specifies CASQDSENSPLHF. The V call is TRBV27, the J call TRBJ1-6; D is perhaps TRBD1 (5 bases). V gave up 8 bases and J gave up 7 bases, with 12 bases separating them. Germline V gene lookup returns CDR1 MNHEY and CDR2 SMNVEV (reference sequence). The CDR3 length is 13 residues.

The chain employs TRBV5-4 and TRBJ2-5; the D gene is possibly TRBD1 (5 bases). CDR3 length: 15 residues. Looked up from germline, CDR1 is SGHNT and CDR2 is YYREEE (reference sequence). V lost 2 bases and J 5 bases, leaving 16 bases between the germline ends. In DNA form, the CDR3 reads TGTGCCAGCAGCTTATTAGTAGGGGCAGGCGAGACCCAGTACTTC. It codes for CASSLLVGAGETQYF.

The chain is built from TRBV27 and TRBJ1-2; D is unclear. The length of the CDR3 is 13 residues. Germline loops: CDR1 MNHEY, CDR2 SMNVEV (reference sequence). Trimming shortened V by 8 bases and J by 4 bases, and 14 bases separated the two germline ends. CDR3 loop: CASGYTASYGYTF. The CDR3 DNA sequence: TGTGCCAGCGGATACACAGCTTCCTATGGCTACACCTTC.

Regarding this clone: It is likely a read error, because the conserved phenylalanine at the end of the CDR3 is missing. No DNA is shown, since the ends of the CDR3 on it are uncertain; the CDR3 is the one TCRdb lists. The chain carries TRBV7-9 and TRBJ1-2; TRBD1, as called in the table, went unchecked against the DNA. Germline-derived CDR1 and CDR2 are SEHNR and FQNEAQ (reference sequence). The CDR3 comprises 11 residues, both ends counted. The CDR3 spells CASSLEKGASV.

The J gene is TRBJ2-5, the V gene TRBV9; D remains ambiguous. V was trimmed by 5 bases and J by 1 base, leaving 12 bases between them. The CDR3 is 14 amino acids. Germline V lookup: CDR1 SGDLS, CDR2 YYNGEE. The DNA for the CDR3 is TGTGCCAGCAGTGAACTCCCGGGCCAAGAGACCCAGTACTTC. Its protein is CASSELPGQETQYF. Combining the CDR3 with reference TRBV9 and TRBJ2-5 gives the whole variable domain DSGVTQTPKHLITATGQRVTLRCSPRSGDLSVYWYQQSLDQGLQFLIQYYNGEERAKGNILERFSAQQFPDLHSELNLSSLELGDSALYFCASSELPGQETQYFGPGTRLLVL.

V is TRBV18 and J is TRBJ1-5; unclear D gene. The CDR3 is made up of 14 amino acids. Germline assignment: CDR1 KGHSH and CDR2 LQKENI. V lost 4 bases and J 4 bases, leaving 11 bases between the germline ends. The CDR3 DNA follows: TGTGCCAGCTCACTCCAGTCAGGAAATCAGCCCCAGCATTTT. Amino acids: CASSLQSGNQPQHF.

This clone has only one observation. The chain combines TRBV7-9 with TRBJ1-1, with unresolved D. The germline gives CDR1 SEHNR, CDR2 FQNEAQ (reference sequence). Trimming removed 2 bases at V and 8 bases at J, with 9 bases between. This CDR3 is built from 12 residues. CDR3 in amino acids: CASSLRETEAFF. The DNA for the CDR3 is TGTGCCAGCAGCTTACGAGAGACCGAAGCTTTCTTT.

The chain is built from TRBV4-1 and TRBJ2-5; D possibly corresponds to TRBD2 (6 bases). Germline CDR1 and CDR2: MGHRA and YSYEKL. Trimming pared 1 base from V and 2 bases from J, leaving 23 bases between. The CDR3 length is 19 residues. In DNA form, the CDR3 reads TGCGCCAGCAGCCAAGTGGTCGCGGGACCAGCCCCACTTCAAGAGACCCAGTACTTC. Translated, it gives CASSQVVAGPAPLQETQYF.

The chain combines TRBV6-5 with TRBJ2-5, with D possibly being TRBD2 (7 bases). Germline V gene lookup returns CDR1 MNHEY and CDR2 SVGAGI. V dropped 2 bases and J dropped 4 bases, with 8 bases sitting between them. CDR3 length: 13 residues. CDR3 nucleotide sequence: TGTGCCAGCAGTTACGGGGGGGCAGAGACCCAGTACTTC. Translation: CASSYGGAETQYF.

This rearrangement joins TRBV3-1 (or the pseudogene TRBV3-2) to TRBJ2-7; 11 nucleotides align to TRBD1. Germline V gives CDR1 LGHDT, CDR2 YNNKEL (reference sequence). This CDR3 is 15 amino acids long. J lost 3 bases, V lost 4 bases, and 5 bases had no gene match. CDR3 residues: CASSLTGTGGYEQYF. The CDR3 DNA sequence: TGTGCCAGCAGCCTAACCGGGACAGGGGGCTACGAGCAGTACTTC.

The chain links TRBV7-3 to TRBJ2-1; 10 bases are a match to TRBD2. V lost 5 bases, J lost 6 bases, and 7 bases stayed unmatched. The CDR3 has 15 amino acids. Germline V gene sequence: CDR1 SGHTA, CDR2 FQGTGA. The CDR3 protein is CASSPTSGAANEQFF. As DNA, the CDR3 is TGTGCCAGCAGCCCTACTAGCGGGGCCGCCAATGAGCAGTTCTTC.